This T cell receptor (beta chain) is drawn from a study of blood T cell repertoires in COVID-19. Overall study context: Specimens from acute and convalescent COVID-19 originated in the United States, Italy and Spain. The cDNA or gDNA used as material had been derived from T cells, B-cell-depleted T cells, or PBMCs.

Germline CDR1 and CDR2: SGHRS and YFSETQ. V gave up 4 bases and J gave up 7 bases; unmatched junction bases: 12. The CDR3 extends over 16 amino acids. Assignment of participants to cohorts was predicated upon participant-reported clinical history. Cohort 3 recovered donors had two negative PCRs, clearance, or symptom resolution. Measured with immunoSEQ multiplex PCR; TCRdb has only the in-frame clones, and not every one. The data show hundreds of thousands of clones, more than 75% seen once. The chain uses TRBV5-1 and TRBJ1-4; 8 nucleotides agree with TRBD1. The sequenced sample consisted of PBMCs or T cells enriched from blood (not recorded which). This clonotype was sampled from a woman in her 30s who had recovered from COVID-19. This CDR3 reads CASSPRTGRSGEKLFF. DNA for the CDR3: TGCGCCAGCAGCCCCCGGACAGGGCGGAGTGGTGAAAAACTGTTTTTT. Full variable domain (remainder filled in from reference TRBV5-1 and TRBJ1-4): KAGVTQTPRYLIKTRGQQVTLSCSPISGHRSVSWYQQTPGQGLQFLFEYFSETQRNKGNFPGRFSGRQFSNSRSEMNVSTLELGDSALYLCASSPRTGRSGEKLFFGSGTQLSVL.